The sequence of this T cell receptor (beta chain) was determined in a study of T cell responses to AZD1222 COVID-19 vaccine. Study-wide results and limits: Females outnumbered males among donors, who were mostly white British; clonal diversity was possibly underestimated.

Here immunoSEQ multiplex PCR was the method, and the copy in TCRdb shows in-frame clones only, minus some. Of 180,000 or so clones listed, 94% are singletons. For this clone: Its antigen remains unidentified.

Germline V gives CDR1 SGHAT, CDR2 FQDESV (reference sequence). The V gene lost 1 base and the J gene lost 5 bases, with 6 bases spanning the gap. This CDR3 is 12 amino acids long. This clonotype was obtained from an adult in good health. The material was peripheral blood, obtained on day 0 of AZD1222 vaccination. V is TRBV11-1 and J is TRBJ2-7; perhaps TRBD2 as D (5 bases). Here the CDR3 DNA reads TGTGCCAGCAGCTTAGGAGGGAACGAGCAGTACTTC. Protein: CASSLGGNEQYF.